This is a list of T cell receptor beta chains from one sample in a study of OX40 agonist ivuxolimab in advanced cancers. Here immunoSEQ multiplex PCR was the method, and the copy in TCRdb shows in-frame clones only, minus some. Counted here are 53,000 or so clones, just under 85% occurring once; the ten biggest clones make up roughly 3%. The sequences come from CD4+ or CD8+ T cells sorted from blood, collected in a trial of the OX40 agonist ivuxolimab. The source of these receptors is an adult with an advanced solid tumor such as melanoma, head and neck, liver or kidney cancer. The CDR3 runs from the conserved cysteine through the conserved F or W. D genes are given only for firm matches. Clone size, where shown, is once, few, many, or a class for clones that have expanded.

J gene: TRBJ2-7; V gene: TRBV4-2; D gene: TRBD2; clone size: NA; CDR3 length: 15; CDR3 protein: CASSQGTSGEYEQYF; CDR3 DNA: TGTGCCAGCAGCCAAGGGACTAGCGGGGAGTACGAGCAGTACTTC
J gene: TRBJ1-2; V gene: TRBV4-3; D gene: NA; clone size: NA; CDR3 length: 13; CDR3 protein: CASSQDLGYGYTF; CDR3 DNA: TGCGCCAGCAGCCAAGATCTCGGGTATGGCTACACCTTC
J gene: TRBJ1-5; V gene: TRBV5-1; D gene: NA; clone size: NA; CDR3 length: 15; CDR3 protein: CASSLAGIGNQPQHF; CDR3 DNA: TGCGCCAGCAGCTTGGCGGGGATAGGCAATCAGCCCCAGCATTTT
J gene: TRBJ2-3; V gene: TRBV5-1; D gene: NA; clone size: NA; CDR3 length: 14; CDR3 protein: CASQEPGSTDTQYF; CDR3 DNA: TGCGCCAGCCAGGAACCGGGGAGCACAGATACGCAGTATTTT
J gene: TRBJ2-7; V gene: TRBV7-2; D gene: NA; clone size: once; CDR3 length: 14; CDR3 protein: CASSLVRGSYEQYF; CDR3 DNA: TGTGCCAGCAGCTTAGTTCGAGGATCCTACGAGCAGTACTTC
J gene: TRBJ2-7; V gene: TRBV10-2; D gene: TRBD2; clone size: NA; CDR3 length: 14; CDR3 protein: CASSLLASSYEQYF; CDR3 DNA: TGCGCCAGCAGCTTACTAGCGTCCTCCTACGAGCAGTACTTC
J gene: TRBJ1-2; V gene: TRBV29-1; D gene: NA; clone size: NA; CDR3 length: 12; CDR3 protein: CSVDTGNYGYTF; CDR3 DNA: TGCAGCGTTGACACGGGAAACTATGGCTACACCTTC
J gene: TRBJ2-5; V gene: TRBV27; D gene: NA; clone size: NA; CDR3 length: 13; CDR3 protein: CASSFGGRETQYF; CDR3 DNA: TGTGCCAGCAGTTTCGGGGGGCGCGAGACCCAGTACTTC
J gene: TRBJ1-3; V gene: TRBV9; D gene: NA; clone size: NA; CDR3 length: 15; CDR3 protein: CASSATTGPGNTIYF; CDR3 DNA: TGTGCCAGCAGCGCCACCACAGGGCCTGGAAACACCATATATTTT
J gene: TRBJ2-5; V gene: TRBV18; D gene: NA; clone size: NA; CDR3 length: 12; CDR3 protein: CASSTNAETQYF; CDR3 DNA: TGTGCCAGCTCAACCAATGCGGAGACCCAGTACTTC
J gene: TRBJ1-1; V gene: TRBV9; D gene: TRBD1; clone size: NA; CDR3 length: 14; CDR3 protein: CASSIRQGASEAFF; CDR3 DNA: TGTGCCAGCAGCATCCGACAGGGGGCGTCTGAAGCTTTCTTT
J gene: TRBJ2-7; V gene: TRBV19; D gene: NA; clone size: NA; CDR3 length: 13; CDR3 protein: CASSSRRELEQYF; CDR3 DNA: TGTGCCAGTAGCAGCCGCCGGGAACTCGAGCAGTACTTC
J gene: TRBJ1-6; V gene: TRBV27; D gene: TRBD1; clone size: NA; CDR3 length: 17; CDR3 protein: CASSSDRASSYNSPLHF; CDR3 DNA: TGTGCCAGCAGTTCGGACAGGGCTAGCTCCTATAATTCACCCCTCCACTTT
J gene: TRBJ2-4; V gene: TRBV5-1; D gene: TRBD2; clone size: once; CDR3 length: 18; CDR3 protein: CASSLAHTSGSNKNIQYF; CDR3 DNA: TGCGCCAGCAGTCTCGCCCATACTAGCGGGAGTAACAAAAACATTCAGTACTTC
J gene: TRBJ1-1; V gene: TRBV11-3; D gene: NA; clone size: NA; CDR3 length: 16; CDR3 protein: CASSSLFPGLATEAFF; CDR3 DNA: TGTGCCAGCAGCTCCTTATTCCCAGGATTGGCCACTGAAGCTTTCTTT
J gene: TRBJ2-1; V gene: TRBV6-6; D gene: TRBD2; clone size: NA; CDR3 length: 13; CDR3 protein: CASKVSGSDEQFF; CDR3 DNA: TGTGCCAGCAAGGTTAGCGGGAGTGATGAGCAGTTCTTC
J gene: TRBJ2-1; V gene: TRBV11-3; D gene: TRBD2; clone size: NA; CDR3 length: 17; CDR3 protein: CASSYRFGSGSSNEQFF; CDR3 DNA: TGTGCCAGCAGCTATCGGTTCGGTAGCGGGAGTAGCAATGAGCAGTTCTTC
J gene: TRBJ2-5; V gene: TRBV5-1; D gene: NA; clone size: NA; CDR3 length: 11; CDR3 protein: CASSGVETQYF; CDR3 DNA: TGCGCCAGTTCGGGGGTAGAGACCCAGTACTTC
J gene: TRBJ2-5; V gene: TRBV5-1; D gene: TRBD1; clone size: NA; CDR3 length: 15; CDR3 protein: CASSLGQGRGETQYF; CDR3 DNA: TGCGCCAGCAGCTTGGGACAGGGTCGAGGAGAGACCCAGTACTTC
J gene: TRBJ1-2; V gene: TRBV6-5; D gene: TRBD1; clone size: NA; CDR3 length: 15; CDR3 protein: CASSPTGGYGYGYTF; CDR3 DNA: TGTGCCAGCAGTCCAACAGGGGGCTATGGCTATGGCTACACCTTC
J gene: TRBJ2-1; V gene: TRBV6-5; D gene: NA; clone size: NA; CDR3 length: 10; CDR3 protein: CASSYREQFF; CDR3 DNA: TGTGCCAGCAGTTACAGGGAGCAGTTCTTC
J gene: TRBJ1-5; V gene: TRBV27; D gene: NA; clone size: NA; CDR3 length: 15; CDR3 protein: CASSTLQGWGQPQHF; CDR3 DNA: TGTGCCAGCAGTACCCTACAGGGTTGGGGTCAGCCCCAGCATTTT
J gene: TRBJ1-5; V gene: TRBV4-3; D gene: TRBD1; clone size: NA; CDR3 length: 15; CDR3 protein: CASSQDGTANQPQHF; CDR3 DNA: TGCGCCAGCAGCCAAGATGGGACAGCCAATCAGCCCCAGCATTTT
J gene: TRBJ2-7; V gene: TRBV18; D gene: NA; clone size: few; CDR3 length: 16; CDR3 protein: CASSRPGQPSSYEQYF; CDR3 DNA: TGTGCCAGCTCCCGCCCGGGTCAGCCCTCGTCCTACGAGCAGTACTTC
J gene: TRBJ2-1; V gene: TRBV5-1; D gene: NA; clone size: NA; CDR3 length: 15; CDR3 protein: CASSLDGSPHNEQFF; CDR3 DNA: TGCGCCAGCAGCTTGGATGGATCTCCCCACAATGAGCAGTTCTTC
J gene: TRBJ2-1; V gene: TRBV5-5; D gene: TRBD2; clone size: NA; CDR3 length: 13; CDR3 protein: CASSLVAGGEQFF; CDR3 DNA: TGTGCCAGCAGCTTGGTGGCGGGAGGGGAGCAGTTCTTC
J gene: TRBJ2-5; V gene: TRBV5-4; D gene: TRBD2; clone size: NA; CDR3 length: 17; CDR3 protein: CASSLVPSGGASETQYF; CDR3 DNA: TGTGCCAGCAGCTTGGTCCCTAGCGGGGGGGCCAGCGAGACCCAGTACTTC
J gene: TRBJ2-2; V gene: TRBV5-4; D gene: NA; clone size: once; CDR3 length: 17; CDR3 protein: CASSLRVRAQNTGELFF; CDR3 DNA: TGTGCCAGCAGCTTGAGGGTCCGGGCCCAAAACACCGGGGAGCTGTTTTTT
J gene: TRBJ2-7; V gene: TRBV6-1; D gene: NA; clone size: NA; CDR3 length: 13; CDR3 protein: CASSNNIVAEQYF; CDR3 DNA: TGTGCCAGCAGCAATAACATAGTAGCCGAGCAGTACTTC